This T cell receptor beta chain came from a study of blood T cell repertoires in COVID-19. At the level of the study: The United States, Italy and Spain were the sources of the acute and convalescent COVID-19 samples.

The Seattle patients joined while their infection was active and were tracked longitudinally afterward. Per the original methods: Scientists estimated how many nucleated cells there were by amplifying reference gene primers. Assay used: immunoSEQ multiplex PCR; TCRdb lists only in-frame clones, some missing. V and J calls and clone size are copied from that table; D and trimming were computed from the DNA. The sample includes 70,000 or so clones, 65% to 85% of them seen just once. Germline assignment: CDR1 SGHRS and CDR2 YFSETQ. CDR3 length: 14 amino acids. Trimming removed 0 bases from V and 3 bases from J, with 10 bases in between.

The clonotype was recovered from a man between 45 and 60 years old with COVID-19, enrolled during active disease. This chain links TRBV5-1 with TRBJ2-7; D may be TRBD2 (6 bases). Specimen: peripheral blood. CDR3 in DNA: TGCGCCAGCAGCTTGGGGGAGGAGGACTACGAGCAGTACTTC. This encodes CASSLGEEDYEQYF. Drawing the rest from reference TRBV5-1 and TRBJ2-7, the complete variable domain is KAGVTQTPRYLIKTRGQQVTLSCSPISGHRSVSWYQQTPGQGLQFLFEYFSETQRNKGNFPGRFSGRQFSNSRSEMNVSTLELGDSALYLCASSLGEEDYEQYFGPGTRLTVT.